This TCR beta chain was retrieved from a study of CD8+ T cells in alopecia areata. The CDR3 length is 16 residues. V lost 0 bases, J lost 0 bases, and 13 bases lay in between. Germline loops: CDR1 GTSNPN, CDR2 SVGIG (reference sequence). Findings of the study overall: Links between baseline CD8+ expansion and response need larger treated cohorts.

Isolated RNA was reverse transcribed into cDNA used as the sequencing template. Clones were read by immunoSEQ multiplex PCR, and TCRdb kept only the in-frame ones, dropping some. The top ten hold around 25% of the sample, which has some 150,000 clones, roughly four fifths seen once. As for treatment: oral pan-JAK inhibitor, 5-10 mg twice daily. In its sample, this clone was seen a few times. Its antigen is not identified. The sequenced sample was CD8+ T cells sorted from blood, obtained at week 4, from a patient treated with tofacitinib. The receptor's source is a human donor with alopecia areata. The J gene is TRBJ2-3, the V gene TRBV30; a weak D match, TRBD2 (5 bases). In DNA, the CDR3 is TGTGCCTGGAGTGTATTGCGGGTGCCTAGCACAGATACGCAGTATTTT. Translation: CAWSVLRVPSTDTQYF.